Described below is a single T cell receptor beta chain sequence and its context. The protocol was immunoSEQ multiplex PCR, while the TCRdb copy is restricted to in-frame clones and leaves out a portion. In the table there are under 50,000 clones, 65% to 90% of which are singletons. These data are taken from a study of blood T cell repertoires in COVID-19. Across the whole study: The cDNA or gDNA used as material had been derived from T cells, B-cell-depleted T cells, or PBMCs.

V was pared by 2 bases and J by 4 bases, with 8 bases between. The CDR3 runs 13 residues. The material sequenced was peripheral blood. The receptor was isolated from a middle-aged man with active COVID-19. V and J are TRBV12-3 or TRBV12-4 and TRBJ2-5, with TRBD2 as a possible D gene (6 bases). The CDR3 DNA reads TGTGCCAGCAGTTTACAGGGAGGAGAGACCCAGTACTTC. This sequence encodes CASSLQGGETQYF.